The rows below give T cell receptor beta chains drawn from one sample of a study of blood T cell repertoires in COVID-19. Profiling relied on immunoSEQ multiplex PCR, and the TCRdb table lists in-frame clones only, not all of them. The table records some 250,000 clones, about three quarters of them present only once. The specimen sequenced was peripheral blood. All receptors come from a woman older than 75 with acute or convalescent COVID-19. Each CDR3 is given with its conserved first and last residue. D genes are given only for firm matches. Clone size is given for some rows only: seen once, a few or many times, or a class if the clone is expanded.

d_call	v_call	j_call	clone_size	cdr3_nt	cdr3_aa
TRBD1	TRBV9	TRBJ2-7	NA	TGTGCCAGCAGCGTAGGAACGGGACAGGGGGTCGACGAGCAGTACTTC	CASSVGTGQGVDEQYF
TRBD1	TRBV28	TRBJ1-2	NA	TGTGCCAGCAGTTTTGGACAGGGGGATGGCTACACCTTC	CASSFGQGDGYTF
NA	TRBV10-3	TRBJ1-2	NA	TGTGCCATCAGTGGGGCTCAGGGCTACACCTTC	CAISGAQGYTF
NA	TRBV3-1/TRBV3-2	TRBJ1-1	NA	TGTGCCAGCAGCCAAACTTTGAACACTGAAGCTTTCTTT	CASSQTLNTEAFF
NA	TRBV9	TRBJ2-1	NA	TGTGCCAGCAGCGTGGGACAAAGCTCCTACAATGAGCAGTTCTTC	CASSVGQSSYNEQFF
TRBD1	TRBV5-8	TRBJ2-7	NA	TGTGCCAGCAGCGGCCGGGACAGGGGTCTGGGGTACTTC	CASSGRDRGLGYF
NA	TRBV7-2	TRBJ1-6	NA	TGTGCCAGCAGCTTACAGGCTTGGCATTCACCCCTCCACTTT	CASSLQAWHSPLHF
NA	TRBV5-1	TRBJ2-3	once	TGCGCCAGCAGCTCTCACGTCTCCGCGGGCACAGATACGCAGTATTTT	CASSSHVSAGTDTQYF
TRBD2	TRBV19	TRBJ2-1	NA	TGTGCCAGTAGTCATCTGCGGGGGGCTTATAATGAGCAGTTCTTC	CASSHLRGAYNEQFF
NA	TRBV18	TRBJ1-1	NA	TGTGCCAGCTCCCTTAGGAGGGACACTGAAGCTTTCTTT	CASSLRRDTEAFF
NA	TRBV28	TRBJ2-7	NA	TGTGCCAGCAGCCGGGGGGGACAGAGAAATACGAGGCAGTACTTC	CASSRGGQRNTRQYF
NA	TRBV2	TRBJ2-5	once	TGTGCCAGCAGCTTCAGGCCGTCAGAGACCCAGTACTTC	CASSFRPSETQYF
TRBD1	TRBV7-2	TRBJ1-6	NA	TGTGCCAGCAGCTTAGCGGGGACAGGGCGTAATTCACCCCTCCACTTT	CASSLAGTGRNSPLHF
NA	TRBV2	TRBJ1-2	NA	TGTGCCAGCAGTGAAGGGGGGGGCGGCTACACCTTC	CASSEGGGGYTF
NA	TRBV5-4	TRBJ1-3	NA	TGTGCCAGCAACAACCAAATGGAGTCAAACACCATATATTTT	CASNNQMESNTIYF
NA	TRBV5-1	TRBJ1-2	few	TGCGCCAGCAGCATTCAGACAGGATCGGGTGACTACACCTTC	CASSIQTGSGDYTF
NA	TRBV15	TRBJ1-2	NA	TGTGCCACCAGCAGAGACGACAGGACGGATAACTATGGCTACACCTTC	CATSRDDRTDNYGYTF
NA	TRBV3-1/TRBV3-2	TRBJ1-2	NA	TGTGCCAGCAGCCCGAGCGCGGGCTCTTATGGCTACACCTTC	CASSPSAGSYGYTF
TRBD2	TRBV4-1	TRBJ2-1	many	TGCGCCAGCAGCCAAGACTCCGGGACTAGTAGGAATGAGCAGTTCTTC	CASSQDSGTSRNEQFF
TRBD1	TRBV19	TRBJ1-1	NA	TGTGCCAGTAGTTCGACAGGGGGAACTGTTAACACTGAAGCTTTCTTT	CASSSTGGTVNTEAFF
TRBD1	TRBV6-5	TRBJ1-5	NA	TGTGCCAGCAGTTCAGGACAGGGCAGTCAGCCCCAGCATTTT	CASSSGQGSQPQHF
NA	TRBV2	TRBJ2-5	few	TGTGCCAGCTGGTGGCCCCCGGAGACCCAGTACTTC	CASWWPPETQYF
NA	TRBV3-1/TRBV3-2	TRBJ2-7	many	TGTGCCAGCAGCTCGACATACGAGCAGTACTTC	CASSSTYEQYF
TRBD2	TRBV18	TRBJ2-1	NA	TGTGCCAGCTCCCTCCGACTAGCGGGACTTGACAATGAGCAGTTCTTC	CASSLRLAGLDNEQFF
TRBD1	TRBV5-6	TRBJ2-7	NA	TGTGCCAGCAGCTTCAGGGGGAAGACGGGACAGTCCTACGAGCAGTACTTC	CASSFRGKTGQSYEQYF
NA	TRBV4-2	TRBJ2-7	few	TGTGCCAGCAGCCAAGATTATAGCGGAAATCCCTACGAGCAGTACTTC	CASSQDYSGNPYEQYF
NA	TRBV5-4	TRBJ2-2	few	TGTGCCAGCAGCTTAGAGCGGGTCGGGGAGCTGTTTTTT	CASSLERVGELFF
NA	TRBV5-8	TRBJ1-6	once	TGTGCCAGCAGTTTACAGGTCCTAAGCTCCTATAATTCACCCCTCCACTTT	CASSLQVLSSYNSPLHF
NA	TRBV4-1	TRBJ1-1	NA	TGCGCCAGCAGCCCAGAGGGGTGGAGAGAGGGCACTGAAGCTTTCTTT	CASSPEGWREGTEAFF
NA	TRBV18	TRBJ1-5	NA	TGTGCCAGCTCTTCCGACAGAAATCAGCCCCAGCATTTT	CASSSDRNQPQHF
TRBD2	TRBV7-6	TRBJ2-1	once	TGTGCCAGCAGCTCAGGGACTATCGACAATGAGCAGTTCTTC	CASSSGTIDNEQFF
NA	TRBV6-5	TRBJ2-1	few	TGTGCCAGCAGTTATATTAGCGCCGACGGTGAGCAGTTCTTC	CASSYISADGEQFF
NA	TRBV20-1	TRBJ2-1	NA	TGCAGTGCGCCTTTAGTTCGTGAGCAGTTCTTC	CSAPLVREQFF
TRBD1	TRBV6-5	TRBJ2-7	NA	TGTGCCAGCAGGAGGACAGGGGGTAGCTCCTACGAGCAGTACTTC	CASRRTGGSSYEQYF
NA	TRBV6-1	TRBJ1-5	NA	TGTGCCAGCAGTGATTGGGCCAGAGATAGCAATCAGCCCCAGCATTTT	CASSDWARDSNQPQHF
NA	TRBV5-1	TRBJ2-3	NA	TGCGCCAGCAGCTTGTCGCAGGCGGATACGCAGTATTTT	CASSLSQADTQYF
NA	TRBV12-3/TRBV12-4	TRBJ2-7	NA	TGTGCCAGCAGTTTGCAGGGTTACGAGCAGTACTTC	CASSLQGYEQYF
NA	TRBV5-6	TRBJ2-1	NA	TGTGCCAGCAGGCTTCAGAATGAGCAGTTCTTC	CASRLQNEQFF
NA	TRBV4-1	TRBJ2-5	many	TGCGCCAGCAGCCGGACCCGGGGAGAGACCCAGTACTTC	CASSRTRGETQYF
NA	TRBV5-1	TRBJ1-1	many	TGCGCCAGCAGCCTACCTAGGGGACACTGGAACACTGAAGCTTTCTTT	CASSLPRGHWNTEAFF
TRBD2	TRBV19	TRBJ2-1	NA	TGTGCCAGTAGTATAGCGGGGGGGCCCTACAATGAGCAGTTCTTC	CASSIAGGPYNEQFF
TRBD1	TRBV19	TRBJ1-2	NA	TGTGCCAGTAGTATAGTTGGGCAGGGGGTGAGCTATGGCTACACCTTC	CASSIVGQGVSYGYTF
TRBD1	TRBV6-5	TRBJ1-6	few	TGTGCCAGCAGAAGACAGGGGGGAAATTCACCCCTCCACTTT	CASRRQGGNSPLHF
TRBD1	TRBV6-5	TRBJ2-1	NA	TGTGCCAGCCTTCCGGGACAGCGGAATGAGCAGTTCTTC	CASLPGQRNEQFF